Below, 16 T cell receptor beta chains from the same sample are listed, as sequenced in a study of blood T cells in healthy people across ages. A second roughly 6 to 12 cycle PCR used barcoded and J-beta primers. TCRdb fed the 5' RACE reads into MiXCR, producing one record per CDR3 protein. Among approximately 810,000 distinct CDR3 sequences listed, 25% to 30% were seen once. Source material: blood. These receptors were obtained from an elderly woman in good health.

This clonotype came up many times. This sequence joins TRBV3-1 and TRBJ2-3, with 10 bases lining up with TRBD2. From germline, CDR1 is LGHDT and CDR2 YNNKEL (reference sequence). Losses at the gene ends were 2 bases for V and 7 bases for J; bases not matched to a gene: 6. The CDR3 length is 15 residues. CDR3 protein: CASSQPSGGDHTQYF. The CDR3, as DNA: TGTGCCAGCAGCCAACCTAGCGGGGGAGACCATACGCAGTATTTT.

This clonotype appeared many times. The CDR3 loop reads CASRAGARETQYF. CDR3 DNA: TGTGCCAGCAGGGCCGGGGCAAGAGAGACCCAGTACTTC. The J gene is TRBJ2-5, the V gene TRBV6-1; D could derive from TRBD1 or TRBD2 (5 bases each). Germline V lookup: CDR1 MNHNS, CDR2 SASEGT. The CDR3 consists of 13 residues. Trimming shortened V by 6 bases and J by 4 bases, and 12 bases separated the two germline ends.

This clonotype has just a few counts. The V gene is TRBV28, the J gene TRBJ1-5, with D possibly being TRBD1 (5 bases). From germline, CDR1 is MDHEN and CDR2 SYDVKM. The CDR3 contains 15 residues. V was trimmed by 3 bases and J by 2 bases, leaving 11 bases between them. The CDR3 region is CASSFGDRGNQPQHF. In DNA form, the CDR3 reads TGTGCCAGCAGTTTCGGGGACCGAGGCAATCAGCCCCAGCATTTT.

The chain carries TRBV27 and TRBJ2-7; possibly TRBD1 for D (5 bases). The CDR3 runs 14 residues. Germline CDR1 is MNHEY and CDR2 is SMNVEV (reference sequence). With 2 bases removed from V and 2 bases from J, the gap between germline ends came to 10 bases. This chain's CDR3 is CASSLNRLPYEQYF. Written as DNA, the CDR3 is TGTGCCAGCAGTTTAAACAGGTTACCCTACGAGCAGTACTTC.

The CDR3 sequence is CSVSTAPTDTQYF. In DNA form, the CDR3 reads TGCAGCGTTTCAACAGCCCCCACAGATACGCAGTATTTT. This chain uses TRBV29-1 with TRBJ2-3; D is unresolved. In germline, CDR1 is SQVTM, CDR2 ANQGSEA. The CDR3 loop spans 13 amino acids. The V end lost 5 bases, the J end lost 2 bases, and 11 bases lay between the germline ends.

This clonotype was detected a few times. Compared with germline, one end of the junction differs, possibly owing to a read error. The genes are TRBV12-3 or TRBV12-4 and TRBJ2-3; 11 nucleotides align to TRBD2. The CDR3 runs to 15 residues. DNA of the CDR3: TGTGCCAGCAGTTTTAGCGGGGGGGCCGGAGATGCGCAGTATTTT. As protein: CASSFSGGAGDAQYF.

Ten or more counts support this clonotype. The chain joins TRBV14 to TRBJ2-5; perhaps TRBD1 as D (6 bases). Germline V lookup: CDR1 SGHDN, CDR2 FVKESK. Trimming stripped 6 bases from V and 4 bases from J, with 15 bases between. The CDR3 is 14 residues long. CDR3: CASSLYRDRETQYF. CDR3 DNA: TGTGCCAGCAGTCTATACAGGGATAGAGAGACCCAGTACTTC.

The chain is built from TRBV27 and TRBJ1-1; TRBD1 agrees at 9 bases. The V segment lost 6 bases and the J segment 5 bases; nucleotides outside the gene matches: 7. The germline CDR1 and CDR2 sequences are MNHEY and SMNVEV (reference sequence). The CDR3 loop spans 14 amino acids. CDR3 region: CASSGTGGITEAFF. In DNA, the CDR3 is TGTGCCAGCAGCGGAACAGGGGGCATTACTGAAGCTTTCTTT.

As regards this clonotype: This clone may be a read error of a much larger clone one base away. V usage is TRBV28 and J usage is TRBJ2-7; D possibly corresponds to TRBD1 (5 bases). The CDR3 sequence is 12 residues long. V lost 5 bases to trimming and J lost 7 bases, with 12 bases between them. From germline, CDR1 is MDHEN and CDR2 SYDVKM. CDR3 in amino acids: CASSLLDREQYF. CDR3 nucleotide sequence: TGTGCCAGCAGTCTCCTCGACAGAGAGCAGTACTTC.

This clonotype has at least ten counts. The J gene is TRBJ2-1, the V gene TRBV4-3, with D unclear. CDR1 is LGHNA and CDR2 is YSLEER in the germline V gene. Trimming stripped 0 bases from V and 0 bases from J, with 9 bases between. This CDR3 spans 16 amino acids. The CDR3 spells CASSQEARSSYNEQFF. The CDR3 coding sequence is TGCGCCAGCAGCCAAGAAGCTCGGAGCTCCTACAATGAGCAGTTCTTC.

The rearrangement links TRBV12-3 or TRBV12-4 to TRBJ2-7, with TRBD2 as a possible D gene (6 bases). This CDR3 is 12 amino acids long. Trimming took off 4 bases at V and 5 bases at J, with 9 bases between the two ends. CDR3 sequence: CASSSGRHEQYF. Here the CDR3 DNA reads TGTGCCAGCAGTTCTGGGAGGCACGAGCAGTACTTC.

This clonotype turned up a few times. The chain combines TRBV11-2 with TRBJ2-5; no clear D gene. Germline V gene data show CDR1 as SGHAT and CDR2 as FQNNGV. Trimming removed 5 bases at V and 5 bases at J, with 18 bases between. CDR3 length equals 15 residues. CDR3: CASSPRVGRAETQYF. The CDR3 DNA reads TGTGCCAGCAGCCCTAGGGTGGGTAGAGCGGAGACCCAGTACTTC. Filled out from reference TRBV11-2 and TRBJ2-5, the complete variable domain reads EAGVAQSPRYKIIEKRQSVAFWCNPISGHATLYWYQQILGQGPKLLIQFQNNGVVDDSQLPKDRFSAERLKGVDSTLKIQPAKLEDSAVYLCASSPRVGRAETQYFGPGTRLLVL.

The genes are TRBV24-1 and TRBJ2-5; D may be TRBD1 or TRBD2 (5 bases each). The CDR3 loop spans 13 amino acids. Trimming pared 7 bases from V and 1 base from J, leaving 9 bases between. Germline V lookup: CDR1 KGHDR, CDR2 SFDVKD. The DNA of the CDR3 is TGTGCCACCAGGGATGGGGGCCAAGAGACCCAGTACTTC. Translating gives CATRDGGQETQYF.

This clonotype has a handful of counts. The DNA for the CDR3 is TGTGCCAGCAGTGCAGAGGGGAACACTGAAGCTTTCTTT. Translation: CASSAEGNTEAFF. The V call is TRBV2, the J call TRBJ1-1, with D unresolved. Germline-derived CDR1 and CDR2 are SNHLY and FYNNEI. The CDR3 covers 13 residues. Deletions cut 4 bases from V and 1 base from J, with 7 bases between.

This clonotype showed up many times. V is TRBV7-9 and J is TRBJ2-3; no clear D gene. Trimming removed 6 bases from V and 7 bases from J, with 11 bases in between. This CDR3 contains 12 residues. CDR1 and CDR2 (germline): SEHNR, FQNEAQ (reference sequence). DNA of the CDR3: TGTGCCAGCAGTTCGACCCACTATACGCAGTATTTT. Translating it yields CASSSTHYTQYF. The variable domain in full, completed from reference TRBV7-9 and TRBJ2-3, reads DTGVSQNPRHKITKRGQNVTFRCDPISEHNRLYWYRQTLGQGPEFLTYFQNEAQLEKSRLLSDRFSAERPKGSFSTLEIQRTEQGDSAMYLCASSSTHYTQYFGPGTRLTVL.

Many counts were recorded for this clonotype. The gene calls are TRBV3-1 and TRBJ2-3; 9 bases are a match to TRBD1. After removal of 3 bases from V and 4 bases from J, the junction contained 5 bases not matched to a gene. Per germline, CDR1 LGHDT and CDR2 YNNKEL (reference sequence). The CDR3 runs 15 residues. The CDR3 DNA sequence: TGTGCCAGCAGCCACAGACAGGGGGGGGCAGATACGCAGTATTTT. This sequence encodes CASSHRQGGADTQYF.